Presented here are 21 T cell receptor beta chains from one specimen sequenced in a study of T-cell reconstitution after alpha-beta-depleted transplantation in children. This sample's TCRbeta library carried unique molecular identifier barcodes. TCRdb re-called the PCR reads with MiXCR, one entry per CDR3 protein. This table holds 250,000 to 400,000 distinct CDR3 sequences, about a quarter found once. The sample was PBMCs, mostly from graft donor cells, taken 180 days after TCRalphabeta/CD19-depleted stem cell transplant. All receptors come from a male patient under 18 who had a stem cell transplant for acute lymphoblastic leukemia, so the T cells may come from the graft donor.

This clonotype has just a few counts. The chain couples TRBV24-1 to TRBJ2-1; 10 bases map to TRBD2. The CDR3 runs 15 residues. Germline V gene lookup returns CDR1 KGHDR and CDR2 SFDVKD. V lost 0 bases and J lost 8; bases outside the gene matches: 3. The CDR3 sequence: CATSDLSGRAYEQFF. The CDR3 DNA follows: TGTGCCACCAGTGATTTGAGCGGGAGGGCCTATGAGCAGTTCTTC.

The rearrangement joins TRBV12-3 or TRBV12-4 to TRBJ2-1; D not certain. V lost 3 bases to trimming and J lost 0 bases, with 6 bases between them. CDR3 length: 14 residues. The chain's CDR3 is CASSFWSSYNEQFF. In nucleotides, the CDR3 is TGTGCCAGCAGTTTCTGGAGCTCCTACAATGAGCAGTTCTTC.

V gene TRBV6-5 combines with J gene TRBJ2-1, with 13 bases identical to TRBD2. The CDR3 contains 15 residues. Per the germline V gene, CDR1 is MNHEY and CDR2 is SVGAGI. Trimming at V came to 4 bases and at J to 9 bases, leaving 6 bases not matched to a gene. In nucleotides, the CDR3 is TGTGCCAGCAGTTCCGGGACTAGCGGGACGGGTGAGCAGTTCTTC. As protein: CASSSGTSGTGEQFF.

The rearrangement uses TRBV12-3 or TRBV12-4 and TRBJ2-7; TRBD1 is a possible D gene (5 bases). The length of the CDR3 is 17 residues. Trimming stripped 3 bases from V and 0 bases from J, with 18 bases between. The CDR3 DNA follows: TGTGCCAGCAGTTTCATGTGGGGCCACCCCTACTCCTACGAGCAGTACTTC. It translates to CASSFMWGHPYSYEQYF.

This chain uses TRBV12-3 or TRBV12-4 with TRBJ1-3, with D hard to call. This CDR3 comprises 16 residues. The germline V and J ends were trimmed by 3 bases and 5 bases, with 17 bases remaining between them. DNA for the CDR3: TGTGCCAGCAGTTTCCGGAGAGGAGGCCCTCGAAACACCATATATTTT. Protein: CASSFRRGGPRNTIYF.

The chain is built from TRBV20-1 and TRBJ2-7, with 7 nucleotides matching TRBD2. The CDR3 length is 14 residues. Germline V lookup: CDR1 DFQATT, CDR2 SNEGSKA (reference sequence). The V gene end was trimmed by 6 bases and the J gene end by 3 bases; junction bases not matched to a gene: 11. The chain's CDR3 is CSAGGSKEGYEQYF. In DNA form, the CDR3 reads TGCAGTGCGGGCGGGAGCAAGGAGGGCTACGAGCAGTACTTC.

The V and J genes are TRBV9 and TRBJ2-1; 7 bases agree with TRBD2. In germline, CDR1 is SGDLS, CDR2 YYNGEE. This CDR3 is 16 amino acids long. V shed 0 bases and J 2 bases; nucleotides not matched to a gene: 5. CDR3 residues: CASSVVGLAAYNEQFF. Here the CDR3 DNA reads TGTGCCAGCAGCGTAGTTGGGCTAGCGGCCTACAATGAGCAGTTCTTC.

This clonotype occurred a few times. The rearrangement uses TRBV11-2 and TRBJ1-2; D remains unclear. The germline V and J ends were trimmed by 3 bases and 8 bases, with 10 bases remaining between them. Per the germline V gene, CDR1 is SGHAT and CDR2 is FQNNGV. There are 12 residues in the CDR3. The CDR3 is CASSFWEIGYTF. The CDR3 DNA sequence: TGTGCCAGCAGCTTCTGGGAAATCGGCTACACCTTC.

This clonotype was counted many times. The chain couples TRBV5-1 to TRBJ2-7; a possible D gene is TRBD1 (5 bases). The CDR3 totals 13 residues. CDR1 and CDR2 from the germline V gene are SGHRS and YFSETQ. Deletions cut 0 bases from V and 1 base from J, with 5 bases between. CDR3 nucleotides: TGCGCCAGCAGCTTGGACAGGTCCTACGAGCAGTACTTC. Its protein product is CASSLDRSYEQYF.

The chain couples TRBV2 to TRBJ2-1; D not resolved. Trimming left V 3 bases short and J 4 bases short, with 13 bases between. Germline V CDR1 and CDR2: SNHLY, FYNNEI. The CDR3 extends over 15 amino acids. In nucleotides, the CDR3 is TGTGCCAGCAGTGATCTTCAATGGGGATACAATGAGCAGTTCTTC. It specifies CASSDLQWGYNEQFF.

This clonotype was observed a single time. The chain employs TRBV29-1 and TRBJ2-6; 10 bases agree with TRBD2. The CDR3 extends over 17 amino acids. Unmatched junction bases numbered 12, after V lost 6 bases and J lost 4 bases. CDR1 and CDR2 (germline): SQVTM, ANQGSEA. The CDR3 sequence is CSVHWTSGRAGANVLTF. As DNA, the CDR3 is TGCAGCGTCCACTGGACCAGCGGGAGGGCCGGGGCCAACGTCCTGACTTTC.

This clonotype was seen more than once but under ten times. The CDR3 sequence is CASSLVGGTGYEQYF. In DNA, the CDR3 is TGCGCCAGCAGCTTGGTTGGGGGGACAGGCTACGAGCAGTACTTC. The V and J genes are TRBV5-1 and TRBJ2-7; TRBD1 matches at 8 bases. CDR3 length equals 15 residues. V trimming: 0 bases; J trimming: 3 bases; junction bases outside the gene matches: 5. CDR1 and CDR2 from the germline V gene are SGHRS and YFSETQ.

This clonotype was recorded a few times. V and J are TRBV20-1 and TRBJ2-4, with D tentatively TRBD1 (6 bases). Germline assignment: CDR1 DFQATT and CDR2 SNEGSKA (reference sequence). V was shortened by 6 bases and J by 3 bases, with 15 bases between the two germline ends. The CDR3 runs to 14 residues. In nucleotides, the CDR3 is TGCAGTGCGTCTCCGGGACAAATCAAAAACATTCAGTACTTC. Its translation is CSASPGQIKNIQYF.

This clonotype was observed a few times. J is TRBJ2-7 and V is TRBV6-5; no reliable D call. Germline CDR1 is MNHEY and CDR2 is SVGAGI. CDR3 length equals 12 residues. The V gene lost 2 bases and the J gene lost 5 bases, with 7 bases spanning the gap. The DNA of the CDR3 is TGTGCCAGCAGTTACCCAGTAAACGAGCAGTACTTC. Protein: CASSYPVNEQYF.

This clonotype came up a few times. J is TRBJ2-7 and V is TRBV29-1; 9 nucleotides agree with TRBD1. Trimming at V came to 6 bases and at J to 3 bases, leaving 9 bases not matched to a gene. Germline V gene data show CDR1 as SQVTM and CDR2 as ANQGSEA. The CDR3 is made up of 14 amino acids. This CDR3 is CSVRGTGNGYEQYF. The CDR3 DNA reads TGCAGCGTCCGCGGGACAGGGAACGGCTACGAGCAGTACTTC.

This clonotype occurred a few times. The chain couples TRBV7-8 to TRBJ1-1; no definite D call. The CDR3 loop spans 15 amino acids. Trimming left V 4 bases short and J 0 bases short, with 12 bases between. Germline CDR1 SGHVS, CDR2 FQNEAQ. CDR3 in amino acids: CASSSLGSLNTEAFF. DNA of the CDR3: TGTGCCAGCAGCTCGTTAGGTAGCCTGAACACTGAAGCTTTCTTT. Full variable domain (missing parts from reference TRBV7-8 and TRBJ1-1): GAGVSQSPRYKVAKRGQDVALRCDPISGHVSLFWYQQALGQGPEFLTYFQNEAQLDKSGLPSDRFFAERPEGSVSTLKIQRTQQEDSAVYLCASSSLGSLNTEAFFGQGTRLTVV.

The chain recombines TRBV7-6 with TRBJ2-3; tentatively, D is TRBD2 (6 bases). The germline gives CDR1 SGHVS, CDR2 FNYEAQ. The CDR3 has 16 residues. V was clipped by 5 bases and J by 2 bases, with 17 bases between them. The DNA of the CDR3 is TGTGCCAGCAGCCCCCCGACTAGTCCGTTCACAGATACGCAGTATTTT. This gives the protein CASSPPTSPFTDTQYF.

This clonotype was seen a handful of times. The chain combines TRBV2 with TRBJ2-5, with D possibly called TRBD1 or TRBD2 (6 bases each). Trimming shortened V by 7 bases and J by 5 bases, and 20 bases separated the two germline ends. The germline V gene encodes CDR1 SNHLY and CDR2 FYNNEI. The CDR3 has 15 amino acids. In DNA form, the CDR3 reads TGTGCCAGCACCCAAACGAGGGGGAGGCCGGAGACCCAGTACTTC. It specifies CASTQTRGRPETQYF.

The DNA of the CDR3 is TGTGCCAGCAACGAAGGGTTAAGCAATCAGCCCCAGCATTTT. This sequence encodes CASNEGLSNQPQHF. This sequence joins TRBV12-3 or TRBV12-4 and TRBJ1-5; D not resolved. V was clipped by 7 bases and J by 1 base, with 11 bases between them. This CDR3 has 14 amino acids.

The chain links TRBV7-3 to TRBJ2-3, with TRBD2 matching over 8 bases. Germline CDR1 reads SGHTA; CDR2 reads FQGTGA. This CDR3 has 13 residues. J lost 4 bases, V lost 5 bases, and 2 bases had no gene match. CDR3 DNA: TGTGCCAGCAGCCCGCGGGAGGCAGATACGCAGTATTTT. Amino acid sequence: CASSPREADTQYF.

V usage is TRBV24-1 and J usage is TRBJ2-7, with 9 bases fitting TRBD1. CDR1 and CDR2 from the germline V gene are KGHDR and SFDVKD. With 3 bases clipped from V and 2 bases from J, the junction kept 7 bases outside the gene matches. The CDR3 has 16 amino acids. The CDR3 DNA is TGTGCCACCAGTGATAACGGACAGGGGAAGGCCTACGAGCAGTACTTC. This codes for CATSDNGQGKAYEQYF.